This TCR beta chain appears in the sequencing data of a study of T cell responses to AZD1222 COVID-19 vaccine (dated by TCRdb to the early 2020s). Regarding the complete study: AZD1222 recipients with second doses at about 4 weeks or about 12 weeks were pooled, because spike-specific TCR depth and breadth did not differ between schedules. Trial participants were enrolled into age subgroups of 18-55, 56-69 and 70-plus years, which contained around 150, 29 and 61 TCR-sequenced participants, respectively. A total of approximately 240 trial participants underwent TCR sequencing, of whom roughly 210 had received two doses of AZD1222 and some 25 had received two doses of the MenACWY control vaccine.

Interpreted using the paper, the time point label stands for: baseline before first vaccination. The vaccinee samples were drawn from two UK trials, COV001 and COV002, one of which was a single-blind randomized controlled phase 2/3 trial testing AZD1222 (ChAdOx1 nCoV-19) in healthy adults. For TCRbeta chain sequencing, PBMC samples were collected from trial participants at day 0 and at day 28 after the second dose. The CDR3 regions of human TCRbeta chains were subjected to immunosequencing. Per the authors' processing: Repertoire TCRs were matched against a reference library of SARS-CoV-2-specific TCRs generated with the MIRA antigen-specificity platform. Breadth meant the fraction of unique TCRs that were SARS-CoV-2-associated, whereas depth meant the fraction of total T cells that were SARS-CoV-2-associated. Each spike-specific TCR was assigned to its reactive spike region and to a CD4 or CD8 class using the MIRA data. Log10-transformed breadth and depth values were compared by one-way ANOVA with Sidak's multiple comparisons tests. TCRdb limited this immuneACCESS table to in-frame rearrangements with V and J called. A share of clones is missing; checked studies link under half to unresolved V genes, and the rest is unexplained. For V, J and clone size, that table is used; D and trimming come from the DNA. For this sample there are some 92,000 clones; roughly nine tenths appear just once. About 7.5% of the sample is taken by the ten largest.

Study-level results and caveats: The 56-69-year group was small, and its depth increase did not reach significance, likely because of low power. Only five or six AZD1222 recipients were SARS-CoV-2 seropositive at baseline, limiting conclusions about previously exposed vaccinees. Participants were mostly white British and included more females than males, and it was suggested by the authors that clonal diversity may have been underestimated. Nearly half of unique spike-specific TCRs reportedly recognized epitopes outside regions mutated in the B.1.351 and B.1.1.7 variants. Because no samples from the day 14 peak response were available, repertoires could be characterized only after the peak T cell response. After two AZD1222 doses, both the breadth and the depth of spike-specific TCRs were significantly higher than at day 0 and than in MenACWY recipients. Vaccine-associated CD4 TCRs spanned the whole spike protein, with dominant responses in regions 160-218 and 743-854.

The CDR3 starts with the cysteine, ends with the phenylalanine, and has 14 residues. The sequence is cut down to CDR3 DNA, 42 bases in frame from base 1. CDR1 and CDR2 (SGHRS, YFSETQ) derive from the germline V gene. V is pruned by 4 bases and J by 3 bases, leaving 6 bases of the junction without a gene match. Of note for this clone: The antigen it binds to is not known. Per-base qualities were not stored, and no clone one base away is much larger.

The sequence derives from an adult in good health. The rearranged segments are TRBV5-1 and TRBJ1-2, with 7 junctional bases fitting TRBD1. Here the sequenced sample was peripheral blood, taken on day 0 of AZD1222 vaccination. In nucleotides, the sequence is TGCGCCAGCAGCCCTCAAGGGGGCGACTATGGCTACACCTTC. This yields the protein CASSPQGGDYGYTF.